This TCR beta chain was retrieved from a study of OX40 agonist ivuxolimab in advanced cancers. This CDR3 comprises 18 residues. The germline gives CDR1 MDHEN, CDR2 SYDVKM. V was pared by 11 bases and J by 2 bases, with 19 bases of the junction left unmatched. Study findings and constraints: Partly responding patients at 0.1-3.0 mg/kg showed some of the smallest clonal expansion. Expanded clones belonging to CD8+ T cells outnumbered, on average, those of CD4+.

This table comes from immunoSEQ multiplex PCR, and its TCRdb copy is limited to in-frame clones, with some not included. The sample carries some 80,000 clones, around nine tenths recorded once. With respect to this clone: Antigen unknown.

The chain carries TRBV28 and TRBJ2-7; 12 positions match TRBD1. Source: CD4+ or CD8+ T cells sorted from blood, taken in a trial of the OX40 agonist ivuxolimab. The TCR sequence derives from an adult with an advanced solid tumor such as melanoma, head and neck, liver or kidney cancer. The DNA for the CDR3 is TGTGCCGCGGGCCAAGGGACAGGGGGCCCAAATGACCCCTACGAGCAGTACTTC. This sequence encodes CAAGQGTGGPNDPYEQYF.